Sequencing of this TCR beta chain was carried out in a study of somatic mutations in cytotoxic T cells in rheumatoid arthritis. Only in-frame clones appear in the TCRdb table, and some are missing; sequencing was by immunoSEQ multiplex PCR. Of about 26,000 clones listed, about four fifths are singletons. CD4+ and CD8+ cells were isolated by positive magnetic bead selection, with purity checked by flow cytometry. V lost 8 bases and J 0 bases, leaving 9 bases between the germline ends. The CDR3 extends over 13 amino acids. CDR1 is MGHRA, CDR2 YSYEKL, per germline. The origin of this receptor is a man in his forties or fifties in good health. The sequencing sample was made of CD8+ T cells sorted from blood. This chain uses TRBV4-1 with TRBJ2-3; D is possibly TRBD2 (5 bases). The CDR3 protein is CASLGVSTDTQYF. The DNA for the CDR3 is TGCGCCAGCTTGGGAGTAAGCACAGATACGCAGTATTTT.